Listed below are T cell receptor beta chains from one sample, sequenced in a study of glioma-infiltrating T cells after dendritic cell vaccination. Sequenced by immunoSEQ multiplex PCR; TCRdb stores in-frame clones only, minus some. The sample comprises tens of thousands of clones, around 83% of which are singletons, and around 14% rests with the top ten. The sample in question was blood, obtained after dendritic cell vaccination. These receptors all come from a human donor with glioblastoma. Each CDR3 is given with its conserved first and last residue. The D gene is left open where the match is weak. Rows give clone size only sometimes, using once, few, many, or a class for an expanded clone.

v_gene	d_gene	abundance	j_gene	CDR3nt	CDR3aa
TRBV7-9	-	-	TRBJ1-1	TGTGCCAGCAGCTTACTTCAGCCGGTCGAGGACACTGAAGCTTTCTTT	CASSLLQPVEDTEAFF
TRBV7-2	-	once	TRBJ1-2	TGTGCCAGCAGCCTCATCCTCCAACGGGTCCATGGCTACACCTTC	CASSLILQRVHGYTF
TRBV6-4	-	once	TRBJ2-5	TGTGCCAGCAGTCAGGACAGTCAAGAGACCCAGTACTTC	CASSQDSQETQYF
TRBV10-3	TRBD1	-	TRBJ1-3	TGTGCCATCAGTGACTCACAGGGGCCTGGAAACACCATATATTTT	CAISDSQGPGNTIYF
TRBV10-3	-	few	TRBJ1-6	TGTGCCATCAGGGACTGGGAGAATTCACCCCTCCACTTT	CAIRDWENSPLHF
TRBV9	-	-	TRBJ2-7	TGTGCCAGCAGCGTAGCTCCGCGGGGCGATTACGAGCAGTACTTC	CASSVAPRGDYEQYF
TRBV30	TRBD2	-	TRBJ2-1	TGTGCCTGGAGTGTACTGGAGCGGGGGGGCCACAATGAGCAGTTCTTC	CAWSVLERGGHNEQFF
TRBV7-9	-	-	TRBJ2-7	TGTGCCAGCAGCTTAGGGGGGGTAGCCTACGAGCAGTACTTC	CASSLGGVAYEQYF
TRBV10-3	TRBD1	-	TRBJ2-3	TGTGCCATCAGTGAGTCGAGTGACAGGGGAATCAAGCAGTATTTT	CAISESSDRGIKQYF
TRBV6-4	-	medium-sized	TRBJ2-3	TGTGCCAGCAGTGGCAGCGGCACAGATACGCAGTATTTT	CASSGSGTDTQYF
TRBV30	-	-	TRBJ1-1	TGTGCCTGGAGTGTACCGAGTGACACTGAAGCTTTCTTT	CAWSVPSDTEAFF
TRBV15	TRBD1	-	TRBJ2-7	TGTGCCACCAGCAGTCTTACAGGGGGCCCGCTGGACGAGCAGTACTTC	CATSSLTGGPLDEQYF
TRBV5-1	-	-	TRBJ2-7	TGCGCCAGCAGCTTGGAACTCGCCACCTACGAGCAGTACTTC	CASSLELATYEQYF
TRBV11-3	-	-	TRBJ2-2	TGTGCCAGCAGCTTATTTGGCAGCGCGAACACCGGGGAGCTGTTTTTT	CASSLFGSANTGELFF
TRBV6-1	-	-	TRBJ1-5	TGTGCCACCCTATGGGGACTCTACAGCAATCAGCCCCAGCATTTT	CATLWGLYSNQPQHF
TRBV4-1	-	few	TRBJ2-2	TGCGCCAGCAGCAGTCCATTATCTAACGGGGAGCTGTTTTTT	CASSSPLSNGELFF
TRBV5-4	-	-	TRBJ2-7	TGTGCCAGCAGCGTCCGGGTCGGCGAGCAGTACTTC	CASSVRVGEQYF
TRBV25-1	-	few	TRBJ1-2	TGTGCCAGCAGTGAATATGGGCAGGGGCGCGGCTACACCTTC	CASSEYGQGRGYTF
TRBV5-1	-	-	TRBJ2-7	TGCGCCAGCCGATACACGGAGGGTGCCTACGAGCAGTACTTC	CASRYTEGAYEQYF
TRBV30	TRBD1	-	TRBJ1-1	TGTGCCTGGAGCCCAAGGGGGACAGGTGAAGCTTTCTTT	CAWSPRGTGEAFF
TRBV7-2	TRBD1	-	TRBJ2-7	TGTGCCAGCATTCCTTCGGGACAGGCTGCCTACGAGCAGTACTTC	CASIPSGQAAYEQYF
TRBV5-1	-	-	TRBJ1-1	TGCGCCAGCAGCTTGGGACACCAGAACACTGAAGCTTTCTTT	CASSLGHQNTEAFF
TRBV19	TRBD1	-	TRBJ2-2	TGTGCCAGTAGACCGACAGGGGGCAGAGACGGGGAGCTGTTTTTT	CASRPTGGRDGELFF
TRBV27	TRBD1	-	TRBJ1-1	TGTGCCACCTCGGGTGCCAGGGGGGACACTGAAGCTTTCTTT	CATSGARGDTEAFF
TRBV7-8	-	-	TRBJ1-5	TGTGCCAGCAGCTTAGAGCGCTATCAGCCCCAGCATTTT	CASSLERYQPQHF
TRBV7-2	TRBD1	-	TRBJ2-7	TGTGCCAGCAGCTTGGGGACAGGGGGCAAGCAGTACTTC	CASSLGTGGKQYF
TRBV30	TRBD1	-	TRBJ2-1	TGTGCCTGTGACAGGGGGCGTCCTCTCTCCTACAATGAGCAGTTCTTC	CACDRGRPLSYNEQFF
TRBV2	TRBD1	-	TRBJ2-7	TGTGCCAGCAGTCAACAGGGGGGCGACTACGAGCAGTACTTC	CASSQQGGDYEQYF
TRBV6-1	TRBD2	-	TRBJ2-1	TGTGCCAGCAGTAGCGGGGGGTACGACAATGAGCAGTTCTTC	CASSSGGYDNEQFF
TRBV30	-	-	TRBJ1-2	TGTGCCTGGAGTAAGGGCAGGGACTCTCATGGCTACACCTTC	CAWSKGRDSHGYTF
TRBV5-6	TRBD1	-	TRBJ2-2	TGTGCCAGCAGCTTGCCCAGGACAGGGATGACCGGGGAGCTGTTTTTT	CASSLPRTGMTGELFF